The clone carrying this T cell receptor (beta chain) was counted many times. This CDR3 is built from 16 residues. Germline CDR1 SGHKS, CDR2 YYEKEE (reference sequence). Unmatched junction bases numbered 7, after V lost 2 bases and J lost 3 bases. Preparation of the TCRbeta library was carried out with unique molecular identifiers. From the PCR reads, TCRdb called clonotypes with MiXCR, one entry per CDR3 protein. The sample shows about 610,000 distinct CDR3 sequences, roughly a tenth of them seen only once. The data were obtained in a study of T-cell reconstitution after alpha-beta-depleted transplantation in children.

The sequence was obtained from a human donor who donated a stem cell graft to a child with acute myeloid leukemia. The sequences come from PBMCs from the stem cell graft donor, collected from the stem cell graft. The rearrangement uses TRBV5-5 and TRBJ2-2, with 7 bases that match TRBD1. The CDR3 DNA reads as TGTGCCAGCAGCTTAGGGACAGTTCTCTACACCGGGGAGCTGTTTTTT. Amino acids: CASSLGTVLYTGELFF.